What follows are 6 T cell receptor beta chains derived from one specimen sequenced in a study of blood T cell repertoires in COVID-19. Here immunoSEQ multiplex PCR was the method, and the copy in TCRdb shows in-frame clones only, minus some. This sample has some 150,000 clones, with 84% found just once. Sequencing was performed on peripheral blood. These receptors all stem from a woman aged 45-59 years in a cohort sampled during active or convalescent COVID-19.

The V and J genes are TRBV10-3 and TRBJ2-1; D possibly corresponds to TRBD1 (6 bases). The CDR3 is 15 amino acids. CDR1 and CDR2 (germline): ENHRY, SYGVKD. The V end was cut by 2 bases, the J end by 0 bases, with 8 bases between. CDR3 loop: CAISETGNSYNEQFF. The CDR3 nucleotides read TGTGCCATCAGTGAGACAGGGAACTCCTACAATGAGCAGTTCTTC.

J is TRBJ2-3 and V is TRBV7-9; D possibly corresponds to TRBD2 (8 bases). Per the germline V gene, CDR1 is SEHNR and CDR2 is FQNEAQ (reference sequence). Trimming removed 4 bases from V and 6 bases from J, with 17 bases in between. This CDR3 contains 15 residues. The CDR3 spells CASSSGGLGIDTQYF. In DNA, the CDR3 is TGTGCCAGCAGCTCAGGGGGACTAGGAATCGATACGCAGTATTTT.

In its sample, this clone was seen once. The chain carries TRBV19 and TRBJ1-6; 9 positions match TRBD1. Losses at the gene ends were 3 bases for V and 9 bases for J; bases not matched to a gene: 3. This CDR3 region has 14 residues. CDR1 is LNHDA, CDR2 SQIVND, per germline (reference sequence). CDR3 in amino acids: CASSIRTGVSPLHF. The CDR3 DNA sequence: TGTGCCAGTAGTATTAGGACAGGGGTTTCACCCCTCCACTTT.

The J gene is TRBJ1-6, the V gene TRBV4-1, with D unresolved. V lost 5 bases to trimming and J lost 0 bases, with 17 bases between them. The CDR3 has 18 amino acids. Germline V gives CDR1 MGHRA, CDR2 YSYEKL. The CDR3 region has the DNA TGCGCCAGCAGCGCACTAATCCCGGCAAGCTCCTATAATTCACCCCTCCACTTT. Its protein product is CASSALIPASSYNSPLHF.

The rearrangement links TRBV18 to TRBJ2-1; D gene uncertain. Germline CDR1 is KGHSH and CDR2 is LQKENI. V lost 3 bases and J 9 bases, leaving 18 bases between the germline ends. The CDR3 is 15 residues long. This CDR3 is CASSPQFSRSGEQFF. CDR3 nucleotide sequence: TGTGCCAGCTCACCCCAATTCAGCCGGTCGGGTGAGCAGTTCTTC.

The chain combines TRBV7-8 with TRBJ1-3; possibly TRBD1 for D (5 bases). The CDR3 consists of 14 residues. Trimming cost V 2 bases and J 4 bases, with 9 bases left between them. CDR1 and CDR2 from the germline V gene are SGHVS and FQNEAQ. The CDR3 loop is CASSLNPGGNTIYF. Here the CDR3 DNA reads TGTGCCAGCAGCTTAAATCCAGGGGGAAACACCATATATTTT. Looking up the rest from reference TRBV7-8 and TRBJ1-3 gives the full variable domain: GAGVSQSPRYKVAKRGQDVALRCDPISGHVSLFWYQQALGQGPEFLTYFQNEAQLDKSGLPSDRFFAERPEGSVSTLKIQRTQQEDSAVYLCASSLNPGGNTIYFGEGSWLTVV.